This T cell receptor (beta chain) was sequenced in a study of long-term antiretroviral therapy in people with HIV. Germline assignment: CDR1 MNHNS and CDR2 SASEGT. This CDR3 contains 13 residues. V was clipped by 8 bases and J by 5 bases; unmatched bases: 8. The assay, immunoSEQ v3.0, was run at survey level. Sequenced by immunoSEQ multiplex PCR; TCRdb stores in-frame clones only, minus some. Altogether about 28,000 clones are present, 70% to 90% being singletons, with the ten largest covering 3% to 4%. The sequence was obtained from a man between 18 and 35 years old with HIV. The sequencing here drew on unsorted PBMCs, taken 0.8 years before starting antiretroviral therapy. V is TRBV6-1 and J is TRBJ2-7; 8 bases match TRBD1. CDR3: CASGRTGPDEQYF. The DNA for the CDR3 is TGTGCCAGCGGTCGGACAGGGCCCGACGAGCAGTACTTC.